Sequencing of this T cell receptor (beta chain) was carried out in a study of technical replicates of blood from several donors. Produced via immunoSEQ multiplex PCR; TCRdb's table is partial and in-frame only. The table has roughly 13,000 clones, around 95% seen once. Trimming removed 5 bases from V and 6 bases from J, with 13 bases in between. The germline gives CDR1 SNHLY, CDR2 FYNNEI. The CDR3 spans 13 residues. The J gene is TRBJ1-1, the V gene TRBV2; no clear D gene. This TCR was recovered from a human donor in good health. The specimen was PBMCs. CDR3 sequence (DNA): TGTGCCAGCAGTTCCTCCGGGATGGCTGAAGCTTTCTTT. Translating it yields CASSSSGMAEAFF.